The present T cell receptor (beta chain) was sequenced within a study of tumor and adjacent non-tumor tissue in lung cancer. This sample's RNA came from whole unsorted tissue. This CDR3 has 16 residues. Trimming cost V 0 bases and J 6 bases; bases outside gene matches: 4. The germline V gene encodes CDR1 SGHDT and CDR2 YYEEEE. The library came from three nested PCR rounds adapted from ARM-PCR protocols. MiXCR, applied by TCRdb to the multiplex PCR reads, yields one record per CDR3 protein. The sample holds fewer than 120,000 distinct CDR3 sequences, 84% seen once. The specimen sequenced was lung tumor tissue. The rearrangement links TRBV5-6 to TRBJ2-1; TRBD2 agrees at 12 bases. The sequence derives from a man aged 65 to 85 with non-small cell lung cancer. DNA for the CDR3: TGTGCCAGCAGCTTGGTAGGGACTAGCGGGTGCAATGAGCAGTTCTTC. As protein: CASSLVGTSGCNEQFF.